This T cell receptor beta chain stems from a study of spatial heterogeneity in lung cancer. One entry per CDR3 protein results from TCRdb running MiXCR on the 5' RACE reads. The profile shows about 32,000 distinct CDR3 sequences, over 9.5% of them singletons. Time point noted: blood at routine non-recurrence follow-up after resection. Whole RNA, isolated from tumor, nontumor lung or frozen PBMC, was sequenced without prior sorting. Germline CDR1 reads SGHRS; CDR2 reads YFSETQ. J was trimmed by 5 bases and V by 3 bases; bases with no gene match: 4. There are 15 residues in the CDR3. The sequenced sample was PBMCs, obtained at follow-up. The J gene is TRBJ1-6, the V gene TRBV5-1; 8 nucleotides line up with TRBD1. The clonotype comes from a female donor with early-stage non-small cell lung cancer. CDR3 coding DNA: TGCGCCAGCAGCTGGACAGGGCAAGATAATTCACCCCTCCACTTT. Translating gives CASSWTGQDNSPLHF.